This is a list of T cell receptor beta chains from one sample in a study of CD4 T cells in relation to SARS-CoV-2 and coronaviruses. These receptors are not linked to any known antigen. Clones were sequenced by immunoSEQ multiplex PCR, and TCRdb holds only the in-frame ones, with some missing. The repertoire has tens of thousands of clones, 76% of them found once; the top ten carry roughly 14%. The material sequenced was CD4+ T cells from PBMCs, cultured in vitro. These receptors were collected from a human donor in good health. Each CDR3 is given with its conserved first and last residue. Fields, in order: V gene, clone size, D gene, J gene, CDR3 DNA, CDR3 protein. The D gene is left open where the match is weak. For some rows the clone size is stated as once, few or many, or as a class when expanded; others skip it.

V: TRBV7-2; size: -; D: TRBD1; J: TRBJ2-7; DNA: TGTGCCAGCAGCTTAGACAGGGGAGACGAGCAGTACTTC; CDR3: CASSLDRGDEQYF
V: TRBV4-1; size: -; D: -; J: TRBJ2-3; DNA: TGCGCCAGTGGTGGAGTTACGCAGTATTTT; CDR3: CASGGVTQYF
V: TRBV4-1; size: -; D: -; J: TRBJ1-2; DNA: TGCGCCAGCAGCACCCGGGACACTCATCGCTATGGCTACACCTTC; CDR3: CASSTRDTHRYGYTF
V: TRBV19; size: few; D: -; J: TRBJ1-1; DNA: TGTGCCACCCTCGAACGTGAAGCTTTCTTT; CDR3: CATLEREAFF
V: TRBV30; size: -; D: -; J: TRBJ1-2; DNA: TGTGCCTGGAATGGACCCACCTATGGCTACACCTTC; CDR3: CAWNGPTYGYTF
V: TRBV18; size: -; D: -; J: TRBJ2-7; DNA: TGTGCCAGCTCACCGACACGCTCCTACGAGCAGTACTTC; CDR3: CASSPTRSYEQYF
V: TRBV7-2; size: -; D: TRBD2; J: TRBJ2-2; DNA: TGTGCCAGCAGCCCGGGACTAGCGGGGGCCGTAGGCGCCGGGGAGCTGTTTTTT; CDR3: CASSPGLAGAVGAGELFF
V: TRBV14; size: -; D: TRBD1; J: TRBJ2-1; DNA: TGTGCCAGCAGCCTTATGGACAGGGCCTACAATGAGCAGTTCTTC; CDR3: CASSLMDRAYNEQFF
V: TRBV28; size: -; D: TRBD1; J: TRBJ2-7; DNA: TGTGCCAGCAGTTTAAACAGGGGGCTAATCTACGAGCAGTACTTC; CDR3: CASSLNRGLIYEQYF
V: TRBV27; size: -; D: TRBD1; J: TRBJ1-1; DNA: TGTGCCAGCAGTTTTAAGGGGGCCTCTGAAGCTTTCTTT; CDR3: CASSFKGASEAFF
V: TRBV4-1; size: few; D: -; J: TRBJ1-2; DNA: TGCGCCAGCAGCTGGCGGCAGGCCAACTATGGCTACACCTTC; CDR3: CASSWRQANYGYTF